This TCR beta chain is from a study of T cells after yellow fever vaccination. This clonotype was seen many times. Germline V gene lookup returns CDR1 SGHTA and CDR2 FQGNSA. The V end was cut by 3 bases, the J end by 9 bases, with 12 bases between. The CDR3 runs 14 residues. TCRdb re-called the 5' RACE reads with MiXCR, one entry per CDR3 protein. Of about 320,000 distinct CDR3 sequences in the sample, approximately 4% were seen once. Sequences were derived from PBMCs, sampled 15 days after the yellow fever booster vaccination. The receptor was isolated from a man younger than 35 who received the YFV17D yellow fever vaccine. The rearrangement uses TRBV7-2 and TRBJ1-6; D is uncertain. The CDR3 spells CASSFQGFFSPLHF. The CDR3, as DNA: TGTGCCAGCAGCTTTCAAGGGTTCTTTTCACCCCTCCACTTT.